Following are 25 T cell receptor beta chains from one sample sequenced in a study of cytomegalovirus exposure and HLA in healthy donors. The PCR contained 60 Vbeta and 13 Jbeta primers. The method was immunoSEQ multiplex PCR; TCRdb's version includes in-frame clones alone and lacks a portion of them. The sample lists roughly 98,000 clones, 60% to 80% seen once, with around 3.5% in the top ten. Sequenced input: PBMCs. These receptors were collected from a man aged 35 to 55 in good health and CMV-seronegative.

This chain links TRBV5-5 with TRBJ1-5, with 7 nucleotides matching TRBD1. Germline values: CDR1 SGHKS, CDR2 YYEKEE (reference sequence). J lost 6 bases, V lost 1 base, and 13 bases had no gene match. CDR3 length: 17 amino acids. The chain's CDR3 is CASSLSPTGASGQPQHF. The DNA for the CDR3 is TGTGCCAGCAGCTTGTCCCCCACAGGGGCCTCCGGTCAGCCCCAGCATTTT.

J is TRBJ2-3 and V is TRBV5-1; no reliable D call. There are 15 residues in the CDR3. The V gene's germline CDR1 is SGHRS and CDR2 YFSETQ. V was pared by 4 bases and J by 0 bases, with 12 bases between. CDR3 sequence: CASSHDGASTDTQYF. The DNA for the CDR3 is TGCGCCAGCAGCCATGACGGAGCTAGCACAGATACGCAGTATTTT. Looking up the rest from reference TRBV5-1 and TRBJ2-3 gives the full variable domain: KAGVTQTPRYLIKTRGQQVTLSCSPISGHRSVSWYQQTPGQGLQFLFEYFSETQRNKGNFPGRFSGRQFSNSRSEMNVSTLELGDSALYLCASSHDGASTDTQYFGPGTRLTVL.

The J gene is TRBJ2-5, the V gene TRBV5-6; 7 bases line up with TRBD1. The J segment lost 5 bases and the V segment lost 4 bases, leaving 11 bases of the junction unmatched. The CDR3 spans 15 residues. Germline-derived CDR1 and CDR2 are SGHDT and YYEEEE. This chain's CDR3 is CASSPGQPFGETQYF. CDR3 bases: TGTGCCAGCAGCCCGGGACAGCCTTTTGGGGAGACCCAGTACTTC.

The chain joins TRBV11-2 to TRBJ2-3, with D maybe TRBD2 (6 bases). CDR3 length: 15 residues. In germline, CDR1 is SGHAT, CDR2 FQNNGV. V dropped 5 bases and J dropped 1 base, with 13 bases sitting between them. The CDR3 loop is CASSRVGTRTDTQYF. The CDR3 DNA reads as TGTGCCAGCAGCAGGGTCGGGACTCGCACAGATACGCAGTATTTT.

The V gene is TRBV19, the J gene TRBJ1-5; 11 nucleotides match TRBD1. There are 15 residues in the CDR3. The germline V gene has CDR1 LNHDA and CDR2 SQIVND (reference sequence). Unmatched junction bases numbered 7, after V lost 6 bases and J lost 6 bases. This CDR3 is CASSPGQGASQPQHF. The CDR3 nucleotides are TGTGCCAGTAGCCCCGGACAGGGGGCTAGTCAGCCCCAGCATTTT.

CDR3 region: CASSLAGGTDTQYF. In nucleotides, the CDR3 is TGTGCCAGCAGCTTAGCGGGAGGCACAGATACGCAGTATTTT. V usage is TRBV7-9 and J usage is TRBJ2-3, with D possibly TRBD2 on 5 matching bases. The V end lost 0 bases, the J end lost 1 base, and 5 bases lay between the germline ends. The CDR3 is 14 residues long. In germline, CDR1 is SEHNR, CDR2 FQNEAQ (reference sequence).

This clone has a handful of counts. The J gene is TRBJ1-2, the V gene TRBV18; TRBD1 matches at 8 bases. There are 13 residues in the CDR3. V lost 3 bases and J lost 6; bases outside the gene matches: 3. Germline V CDR1 and CDR2: KGHSH, LQKENI. CDR3 residues: CASSPQGANGYTF. CDR3 coding DNA: TGTGCCAGCTCACCCCAGGGGGCGAATGGCTACACCTTC.

The chain recombines TRBV14 with TRBJ2-1; a weak D match, TRBD2 (7 bases). The ends were cut back, 1 base at V and 3 bases at J, with 13 bases in the middle. Per germline, CDR1 SGHDN and CDR2 FVKESK. The CDR3 consists of 16 residues. As DNA, the CDR3 is TGTGCCAGCAGCCAAGCGAGGGGGGGGGACTACAATGAGCAGTTCTTC. Amino acid sequence: CASSQARGGDYNEQFF.

The genes are TRBV29-1 and TRBJ1-1; D may be TRBD1 (6 bases). The CDR3 loop spans 11 amino acids. V dropped 3 bases and J dropped 11 bases, with 13 bases sitting between them. The V gene's germline CDR1 is SQVTM and CDR2 ANQGSEA. The CDR3 reads CSVDLQGGAFF. The CDR3 DNA reads as TGCAGCGTTGACCTACAGGGTGGGGCTTTCTTT.

The V and J genes are TRBV2 and TRBJ2-5, with 12 bases matching TRBD2. This CDR3 comprises 17 residues. Germline values: CDR1 SNHLY, CDR2 FYNNEI. V lost 5 bases, J lost 7 bases, and 14 bases stayed unmatched. In DNA form, the CDR3 reads TGTGCCAGCAGTTCGCCCACAACTAGCGGGAGGATAGGGACCCAGTACTTC. Protein sequence: CASSSPTTSGRIGTQYF.

The gene calls are TRBV6-5 and TRBJ1-2; no firm D call. The germline CDR1 and CDR2 sequences are MNHEY and SVGAGI. The V gene lost 0 bases and the J gene lost 8 bases, with 13 bases spanning the gap. The CDR3 loop spans 14 amino acids. The CDR3 loop reads CASSYSNTRWGYTF. The CDR3 DNA reads TGTGCCAGCAGTTACTCGAATACGCGATGGGGCTACACCTTC.

The rearrangement joins TRBV18 to TRBJ1-2, with 8 nucleotides matching TRBD1. In germline, CDR1 is KGHSH, CDR2 LQKENI. After removal of 3 bases from V and 10 bases from J, the junction contained 4 bases not matched to a gene. The CDR3 loop spans 12 amino acids. CDR3 nucleotide sequence: TGTGCCAGCTCACCGACAGGGGACGCCTACACCTTC. It translates to CASSPTGDAYTF.

This clone was recorded once. V and J are TRBV4-1 and TRBJ2-5; 10 bases fit TRBD2. Germline V gene sequence: CDR1 MGHRA, CDR2 YSYEKL. The CDR3 loop spans 17 amino acids. The junction had 7 bases not matched to a gene; V was cut back by 1 base and J by 2 bases. CDR3 DNA sequence: TGCGCCAGCAGCCAAGTGGCACTAGCGGGGACGCAAGAGACCCAGTACTTC. As protein: CASSQVALAGTQETQYF.

The chain recombines TRBV11-3 with TRBJ2-3, with TRBD2 matching 9 bases. The CDR3 covers 16 residues. The trim removed 3 bases at V and 2 bases at J, leaving 6 bases unmatched. Germline-derived CDR1 and CDR2 are SGHNT and YENEEA. The CDR3 DNA sequence: TGTGCCAGCAGCTTGGGTAGCGGGGGAGACACAGATACGCAGTATTTT. Protein: CASSLGSGGDTDTQYF. The variable domain in full, completed from reference TRBV11-3 and TRBJ2-3, reads EAGVVQSPRYKIIEKKQPVAFWCNPISGHNTLYWYLQNLGQGPELLIRYENEEAVDDSQLPKDRFSAERLKGVDSTLKIQPAELGDSAVYLCASSLGSGGDTDTQYFGPGTRLTVL.

This clone was seen a few times. The chain joins TRBV7-8 to TRBJ1-1, with D possibly matching TRBD1 (5 bases). V was clipped by 5 bases and J by 7 bases, with 14 bases between them. The CDR3 is 13 amino acids. Germline lookup yields CDR1 SGHVS and CDR2 FQNEAQ. The CDR3 is CASSPGGTVEAFF. Here the CDR3 DNA reads TGTGCCAGCAGCCCGGGGGGTACTGTTGAAGCTTTCTTT.

The rearrangement uses TRBV6-5 and TRBJ1-5; D is perhaps TRBD1 (5 bases). The CDR3 covers 14 residues. V lost 3 bases and J 3 bases, leaving 9 bases between the germline ends. Germline-derived CDR1 and CDR2 are MNHEY and SVGAGI. The CDR3 coding sequence is TGTGCCAGCAGTTATCAGGGAAACAATCAGCCCCAGCATTTT. It translates to CASSYQGNNQPQHF.

The genes are TRBV5-1 and TRBJ2-5; 9 positions match TRBD1. The CDR3 sequence is 14 residues long. Germline-derived CDR1 and CDR2 are SGHRS and YFSETQ. V gave up 4 bases and J gave up 4 bases; unmatched junction bases: 5. CDR3: CASSIGQGIETQYF. DNA of the CDR3: TGCGCCAGCAGCATAGGACAGGGGATAGAGACCCAGTACTTC.

The chain recombines TRBV27 with TRBJ1-1, with 7 bases identical to TRBD1. The trim removed 0 bases at V and 1 base at J, leaving 11 bases unmatched. From germline, CDR1 is MNHEY and CDR2 SMNVEV (reference sequence). This CDR3 has 18 amino acids. CDR3 bases: TGTGCCAGCAGTTTATCGTACAGGGGAGACCCCAGGAACACTGAAGCTTTCTTT. As protein: CASSLSYRGDPRNTEAFF.

The chain is built from TRBV28 and TRBJ1-1, with TRBD1 matching 8 bases. J was trimmed by 1 base and V by 6 bases; bases with no gene match: 7. The CDR3 has 15 amino acids. Germline V CDR1 and CDR2: MDHEN, SYDVKM. The CDR3 sequence: CASRGGRGPNTEAFF. CDR3 DNA sequence: TGTGCCAGCAGGGGGGGCAGGGGGCCGAACACTGAAGCTTTCTTT.

The chain uses TRBV6-5 and TRBJ1-1; no firm D call. CDR3 length: 12 amino acids. Germline CDR1 reads MNHEY; CDR2 reads SVGAGI. Trimming removed 6 bases at V and 3 bases at J, with 8 bases between. The DNA for the CDR3 is TGTGCCAGCAGCCGGGGTGACACTGAAGCTTTCTTT. It encodes CASSRGDTEAFF.

With respect to this clone: The DNA is left out, because the CDR3 cannot be placed on it with certainty; the CDR3 is given as TCRdb lists it. The chain employs TRBV21-1 and TRBJ1-1; the table names TRBD1, a call not compared with the DNA. TRBV21-1 constitutes a pseudogene. The CDR3 sequence runs 15 residues, both termini included. The CDR3 is CASSKVARGSPEAFF.

This clone was counted only a few times. V and J are TRBV6-4 and TRBJ2-1, with 12 bases aligning to TRBD2. The CDR3 runs 15 residues. CDR1 MRHNA and CDR2 SNTAGT come from the germline V gene. With 3 bases clipped from V and 4 bases from J, the junction kept 1 base outside the gene matches. CDR3 amino acids: CASSETSGSYNEQFF. The CDR3 DNA follows: TGTGCCAGCAGTGAGACTAGCGGGAGTTACAATGAGCAGTTCTTC.

This clone occurred a few times. The chain combines TRBV28 with TRBJ2-7, with D perhaps TRBD2 (5 bases). CDR3 length equals 16 residues. CDR1 is MDHEN and CDR2 is SYDVKM in the germline V gene. V was pared by 8 bases and J by 0 bases, with 20 bases between. In DNA form, the CDR3 reads TGTGCCAGCCGCCCAAACCGGGGTACGCTCTCCTACGAGCAGTACTTC. As protein: CASRPNRGTLSYEQYF.

This clone was picked up a small number of times. The rearrangement joins TRBV15 to TRBJ2-7, with D possibly TRBD2 on 6 matching bases. Germline CDR1 and CDR2: LNHNV and YYDKDF (reference sequence). There are 16 residues in the CDR3. Trimming took 5 bases from V and 2 from J, leaving 19 bases between them. CDR3 protein: CATSPRGGMGTYEQYF. As DNA, the CDR3 is TGTGCCACCAGCCCTAGAGGAGGGATGGGAACCTACGAGCAGTACTTC.

The rearrangement joins TRBV30 to TRBJ1-1; 9 bases match TRBD1. From germline, CDR1 is GTSNPN and CDR2 SVGIG (reference sequence). CDR3 length: 12 amino acids. V dropped 1 base and J dropped 7; count of bases not matched to a gene: 1. CDR3 residues: CAWSEGQGEAFF. The DNA for the CDR3 is TGTGCCTGGAGTGAGGGACAGGGTGAAGCTTTCTTT.